The clone carrying this T cell receptor (beta chain) turned up a few times. The time point here: pre-sensitization, week 0. The treatment: therapeutic diphenylcyclopropenone sensitization with weekly scalp DPC. This specimen belongs to a study of human T cells and chemical hapten exposure. TCRdb re-called the RACE reads through MiXCR, storing one row per CDR3 protein. The sample shows about 260,000 distinct CDR3 sequences, about 9% of them seen only once. V dropped 3 bases and J dropped 4; count of bases not matched to a gene: 9. CDR1 is SNHLY, CDR2 FYNNEI, per germline. This CDR3 contains 16 residues.

The sequence was obtained from a woman between 40 and 50 years old with alopecia areata. Some clones in this sample may be carry-over from other donors' samples. The chain links TRBV2 to TRBJ2-7; 10 bases are shared with TRBD2. The sample in question was whole blood, obtained in connection with sensitization to the hapten diphenylcyclopropenone (DPC). The CDR3 region is CASSDRGQAGGYEQYF. The CDR3 nucleotides read TGTGCCAGCAGTGATCGGGGTCAAGCGGGAGGGTACGAGCAGTACTTC.